These T cell receptor beta chains were read from a single sample in a study of T cells in Graves' hyperthyroidism and ophthalmopathy. A single record per CDR3 protein comes from TCRdb applying MiXCR to the multiplex PCR reads. This table has a few hundred thousand distinct CDR3 sequences, more than 15% appearing once. Sequenced sample: blood. The source of these receptors is a woman aged 30 to 39 with Graves' hyperthyroidism. Both conserved end residues are part of each CDR3. A D gene is named only where the DNA matches it firmly. The size of a clone is reported for some rows only, either as once, few or many, or as a class for expanded clones.

j_call	v_call	clone_size	d_call	cdr3_nt	cdr3_aa
TRBJ2-3	TRBV29-1	many	TRBD2	TGCAGCGTAGTGGTGCTAGCGGAACCCACAGATACGCAGTATTTT	CSVVVLAEPTDTQYF
TRBJ1-1	TRBV7-9	many	NA	TGTGCCAGCAGCCCCTTGGTAAGACACGGCTTGAACACTGAAGCTTTCTTT	CASSPLVRHGLNTEAFF
TRBJ2-1	TRBV27	many	NA	TGTGCCAGCCTAGCCTCGTACAGGTTTGAGGGTTACAATGAGCAGTTCTTC	CASLASYRFEGYNEQFF
TRBJ2-1	TRBV10-3	NA	TRBD1	TGTGCCATCAGTGACCGTGCCGGGACAGGGGGTTACAATGAGCAGTTCTTC	CAISDRAGTGGYNEQFF
TRBJ2-3	TRBV7-6	many	NA	TGTGCCAGCAGCTTGGCCATAACAGATACGCAGTATTTT	CASSLAITDTQYF
TRBJ1-1	TRBV2	few	TRBD1	TGTGCCAGCAGCCCCACAGGGGTCCGGAAGAACACTGAAGCTTTCTTT	CASSPTGVRKNTEAFF
TRBJ1-1	TRBV5-1	few	NA	TGCGCCAGCAGCTTGGACGCAGGGTCCGCGGCTTTCTTT	CASSLDAGSAAFF
TRBJ2-2	TRBV4-1	few	NA	TGCGCCAGCAGCCTAAGCGGCGGGGTCTACACCGGGGAGCTGTTTTTT	CASSLSGGVYTGELFF
TRBJ2-1	TRBV20-1	many	TRBD2	TGCAGTGCCACCCTAGCGGCTGGCTACAATGAGCAGTTCTTC	CSATLAAGYNEQFF
TRBJ1-2	TRBV19	many	NA	TGTGCCAGTTCCCTCCGGGAACTCTATGGCTACACCTTC	CASSLRELYGYTF
TRBJ2-3	TRBV10-3	NA	NA	TGTGCCATCAGTGAGTTGGGCCGCACAGATACGCAGTATTTT	CAISELGRTDTQYF
TRBJ1-2	TRBV12-3/TRBV12-4	NA	NA	TGTGCCAGCAGTTTTGTGGGGGGGGGTTTCTTATCTTGTGGCTACACCTTC	CASSFVGGGFLSCGYTF
TRBJ1-6	TRBV12-5	NA	NA	TGTGCTAGTGGTTTCTCGGTTTATTCGGGAAGCTCCTATAATTCACCCCTCCACTTT	CASGFSVYSGSSYNSPLHF
TRBJ2-5	TRBV7-2	NA	NA	TGTGCCAGCAGCTTAGCGCATCAGGGGGGGCGTGAGACCCAGTACTTC	CASSLAHQGGRETQYF
TRBJ2-1	TRBV7-9	NA	TRBD2	TGTGCCAGCAGCTTAGGGGTCGTGCGGGGAGGGAACAATGAGCAGTTCTTC	CASSLGVVRGGNNEQFF
TRBJ1-1	TRBV3-1	many	NA	TGTGCCAGCAGCAAAGGACATCTGAACACTGAAGCTTTCTTT	CASSKGHLNTEAFF
TRBJ2-1	TRBV25-1	many	TRBD1	TGTGCCAGCAGTGAGCCCGGGACAGGCGCCTACAATGAGCAGTTCTTC	CASSEPGTGAYNEQFF
TRBJ2-3	TRBV2	many	NA	TGTGCCAGCAGTGGTTTTTTACCCCCGACATATCTGAACACAGATACGCAGTATTTT	CASSGFLPPTYLNTDTQYF
TRBJ1-5	TRBV3-1	many	NA	TGTGCCAGCAGCCAAGCAGGGGTCCGGCAGCCCCAGCATTTT	CASSQAGVRQPQHF
TRBJ1-5	TRBV6-1	many	TRBD1	TGTGCCAGCGGGCGGGACAGGGGGAATCAGCCCCAGCATTTT	CASGRDRGNQPQHF
TRBJ2-1	TRBV7-9	many	NA	TGTGCCAGCGGTCCGTACAATGAGCAGTTCTTC	CASGPYNEQFF
TRBJ1-6	TRBV12-3/TRBV12-4	NA	NA	TGTGCCAGCAGTTTACAATCAACATACGGCATTCCCCTCCACTTT	CASSLQSTYGIPLHF
TRBJ2-7	TRBV2	many	TRBD1	TGTGCCAGCAGTGAAGCCGGGACAGAGAAATACGAGCAGTACTTC	CASSEAGTEKYEQYF
TRBJ2-1	TRBV24-1	few	TRBD2	TGTGCCACCAGTGAGGGAGGACTAGCGGGGTCCTACAATGAGCAGTTCTTC	CATSEGGLAGSYNEQFF
TRBJ2-3	TRBV4-1	many	NA	TGCGCCAGCAGCCGCGGGCTAGCGATAGATACGCAGTATTTT	CASSRGLAIDTQYF
TRBJ2-3	TRBV5-1	few	NA	TGCGCCAGCAGCTTGGCGATCGAAAGCACAGATACGCAGTATTTT	CASSLAIESTDTQYF
TRBJ1-2	TRBV4-3	NA	NA	TGCGCCAGCAGCCACGGCGGGACCCCTGAGTCGCCCTATGGCTACACCTTC	CASSHGGTPESPYGYTF
TRBJ2-1	TRBV9	few	NA	TGTGCCAGCAGCGGCCCGGGACACTACAATGAGCAGTTCTTC	CASSGPGHYNEQFF
TRBJ1-5	TRBV12-3/TRBV12-4	NA	NA	TGTGCCAGCAGTTTGGGGTCAGGGTATCAGCCCCAGCATTTT	CASSLGSGYQPQHF